One sample yielded the 23 T cell receptor beta chains listed below, sequenced in a study of CD8 T cells in ankylosing spondylitis. TCRdb itself ran the 5' RACE reads through MiXCR, one entry per CDR3 protein. The sample consists of under 400,000 distinct CDR3 sequences, 11% of them appearing once. Sequencing used blood, either unsorted or a sorted T cell fraction (not recorded which). The source of these receptors is a female donor with ankylosing spondylitis or in good health (not recorded which).

This clonotype was observed a few times. The chain uses TRBV7-3 and TRBJ1-6; D remains unclear. V shed 4 bases and J shed 9 bases, with 10 bases lying between them. This CDR3 has 13 residues. CDR1 and CDR2 (germline): SGHTA, FQGTGA. CDR3 coding DNA: TGTGCCAGCAGCTCAATCGAGGGTTCACCCCTCCACTTT. It codes for CASSSIEGSPLHF. Variable domain in full (rest from reference TRBV7-3 and TRBJ1-6): GAGVSQTPSNKVTEKGKYVELRCDPISGHTALYWYRQSLGQGPEFLIYFQGTGAADDSGLPNDRFFAVRPEGSVSTLKIQRTERGDSAVYLCASSSIEGSPLHFGNGTRLTVT.

Comments on this clonotype: A read error may explain this, as a much larger clone is one base away. The chain links TRBV20-1 to TRBJ2-7; D possibly corresponds to TRBD2 (5 bases). V was trimmed by 5 bases and J by 2 bases, leaving 16 bases between them. The CDR3 totals 14 residues. Germline V lookup: CDR1 DFQATT, CDR2 SNEGSKA (reference sequence). The CDR3 protein is CSAPGEYNPYEQYF. As DNA, the CDR3 is TGCAGTGCTCCCGGGGAATATAACCCCTACGAGCAGTACTTC.

This clonotype has just a few counts. The chain employs TRBV20-1 and TRBJ1-2; D uncertain. CDR1 and CDR2 (germline): DFQATT, SNEGSKA (reference sequence). The length of the CDR3 is 13 residues. V lost 1 base to trimming and J lost 8 bases, with 14 bases between them. CDR3 protein: CSARASRSGGYTF. CDR3 in DNA: TGCAGTGCTAGAGCGTCGAGGTCTGGGGGCTACACCTTC.

This clonotype occurred many times. The chain joins TRBV5-1 to TRBJ1-1; 7 bases map to TRBD1. Trimming at V came to 5 bases and at J to 6 bases, leaving 7 bases not matched to a gene. This CDR3 has 13 residues. Germline V gene sequence: CDR1 SGHRS, CDR2 YFSETQ. The DNA of the CDR3 is TGCGCCAGCAGGAGGGGGCTAGGGTCTGAAGCTTTCTTT. Its translation: CASRRGLGSEAFF. Filled out from reference TRBV5-1 and TRBJ1-1, the complete variable domain reads KAGVTQTPRYLIKTRGQQVTLSCSPISGHRSVSWYQQTPGQGLQFLFEYFSETQRNKGNFPGRFSGRQFSNSRSEMNVSTLELGDSALYLCASRRGLGSEAFFGQGTRLTVV.

Ten or more counts support this clonotype. The chain couples TRBV10-3 to TRBJ1-2; weak D call: TRBD1 (5 bases). The germline V and J ends were trimmed by 8 bases and 5 bases, with 15 bases remaining between them. Germline V lookup: CDR1 ENHRY, CDR2 SYGVKD. CDR3 length equals 13 residues. The CDR3 bases are TGTGCCATCTTTGGTCAGGGCGTGTATGGCTACACCTTC. Residues: CAIFGQGVYGYTF.

This clonotype was seen ten or more times. The gene calls are TRBV20-1 and TRBJ2-3, with 8 bases fitting TRBD2. This CDR3 contains 12 residues. The germline gives CDR1 DFQATT, CDR2 SNEGSKA (reference sequence). The trim removed 0 bases at V and 10 bases at J, leaving 3 bases unmatched. The CDR3 is CSARELSGAQYF. CDR3 in DNA: TGCAGTGCTAGAGAACTTAGCGGGGCGCAGTATTTT.

Note on this clonotype: It may be a read error: a sequence one base away is much more abundant. The V and J genes are TRBV12-3 or TRBV12-4 and TRBJ2-1; D may correspond to TRBD1 or TRBD2 (5 bases each). This CDR3 is built from 15 residues. CDR3 in amino acids: CAGSFRGSIYNEQFF. DNA of the CDR3: TGTGCCGGCAGTTTCCGGGGCTCGATTTACAATGAGCAGTTCTTC.

This clonotype was seen at least ten times. This rearrangement joins TRBV7-9 to TRBJ2-7; D is possibly TRBD2 (5 bases). This CDR3 comprises 13 residues. V gave up 1 base and J gave up 3 bases, with 7 bases separating them. CDR1 SEHNR and CDR2 FQNEAQ come from the germline V gene (reference sequence). The CDR3 nucleotides are TGTGCCAGCAGCTTAGAAGCGGTCTACGAGCAGTACTTC. Amino acids: CASSLEAVYEQYF.

The sample holds many counts of this clonotype. V gene TRBV5-1 combines with J gene TRBJ2-1, with a possible D match to TRBD1 (6 bases). Trimming stripped 0 bases from V and 3 bases from J, with 10 bases between. The CDR3 length is 15 residues. In germline, CDR1 is SGHRS, CDR2 YFSETQ. The DNA for the CDR3 is TGCGCCAGCAGCTTGGGGGGGACACGCTACAATGAGCAGTTCTTC. Protein product: CASSLGGTRYNEQFF.

Comment on this clonotype: A much larger clone sits a single nucleotide away, making a read error possible. The chain couples TRBV5-6 to TRBJ1-1; D remains ambiguous. Germline CDR1 reads SGHDT; CDR2 reads YYEEEE. This CDR3 region has 13 residues. Between the trimmed V and J ends, which lost 1 base and 8 bases, there was a span of 12 bases. The CDR3 DNA is TGTGCCAGCAGCTTGATAGGTCGCAGCGAAGCTTTCTTT. Protein sequence: CASSLIGRSEAFF.

Many counts were recorded for this clonotype. The chain combines TRBV4-3 with TRBJ2-3; TRBD1 agrees at 8 bases. V trimming: 0 bases; J trimming: 3 bases; junction bases outside the gene matches: 11. This CDR3 has 18 amino acids. From germline, CDR1 is LGHNA and CDR2 YSLEER. In DNA form, the CDR3 reads TGCGCCAGCAGCCAAGATCCCCAAGGGACAGGCTGGACAGATACGCAGTATTTT. Translated: CASSQDPQGTGWTDTQYF.

The sample holds many counts of this clonotype. J is TRBJ1-3 and V is TRBV28; D perhaps matches TRBD1 (5 bases). Trimming left V 3 bases short and J 5 bases short, with 11 bases between. Germline CDR1 is MDHEN and CDR2 is SYDVKM. This CDR3 has 14 amino acids. DNA of the CDR3: TGTGCCAGCAGTTTCAGTCGGGGGAGAAACACCATATATTTT. Translated, it gives CASSFSRGRNTIYF.

Many counts were recorded for this clonotype. V gene TRBV6-2 or TRBV6-3 combines with J gene TRBJ2-1; D ambiguous. V was clipped by 3 bases and J by 2 bases, with 5 bases between them. Germline CDR1 reads MNHEY; CDR2 reads SVGEGT. This CDR3 contains 13 residues. CDR3 in amino acids: CASSYPPYNEQFF. The CDR3 coding sequence is TGTGCCAGCAGTTATCCGCCCTACAATGAGCAGTTCTTC.

There are many counts of this clonotype. CDR3 nucleotide sequence: TGCAGTGCACACCGGGACAGAACTATCCTTTACGAGCAGTACTTC. Residues: CSAHRDRTILYEQYF. The rearrangement uses TRBV20-1 and TRBJ2-7, with 7 bases lining up with TRBD1. Germline V gene data show CDR1 as DFQATT and CDR2 as SNEGSKA (reference sequence). The J segment lost 4 bases and the V segment lost 6 bases, leaving 15 bases of the junction unmatched. The CDR3 runs to 15 residues.

Many counts were recorded for this clonotype. The chain employs TRBV10-3 and TRBJ2-3, with D possibly being TRBD1 (7 bases). Germline V CDR1 and CDR2: ENHRY, SYGVKD. V lost 4 bases and J 2 bases, leaving 13 bases between the germline ends. CDR3 size: 15 residues. The CDR3 DNA sequence: TGTGCCATCAGTGCTTCAGGGGGGACCACAGATACGCAGTATTTT. This encodes CAISASGGTTDTQYF.

This clonotype showed up many times. This sequence joins TRBV28 and TRBJ2-2, with D hard to call. Germline V lookup: CDR1 MDHEN, CDR2 SYDVKM. This CDR3 has 15 residues. V was trimmed by 6 bases and J by 1 base, leaving 12 bases between them. CDR3: CASRLEIKNTGELFF. The CDR3 DNA reads TGTGCCAGCAGGCTAGAGATTAAGAACACCGGGGAGCTGTTTTTT.

The genes are TRBV10-3 and TRBJ2-7; maybe TRBD1 (6 bases). Germline V gene data show CDR1 as ENHRY and CDR2 as SYGVKD. Trimming shortened V by 10 bases and J by 6 bases, and 16 bases separated the two germline ends. CDR3 size: 12 residues. The CDR3 DNA is TGTGCCACCGGGAAGGGGGAATTCGAGCAGTACTTC. Protein sequence: CATGKGEFEQYF.

The rearrangement links TRBV7-2 to TRBJ2-3, with 7 bases lining up with TRBD2. Unmatched junction bases numbered 4, after V lost 5 bases and J lost 2 bases. In germline, CDR1 is SGHTA, CDR2 FQGNSA. This CDR3 comprises 14 residues. CDR3: CASSHGGFTDTQYF. The CDR3 DNA follows: TGTGCCAGCAGCCACGGGGGGTTCACAGATACGCAGTATTTT.

V and J are TRBV30 and TRBJ1-1; the D gene is possibly TRBD1 (5 bases). Germline CDR1 and CDR2: GTSNPN and SVGIG (reference sequence). CDR3 length: 12 residues. V was cut by 4 bases and J by 6 bases, with 12 bases left in between. The CDR3 spells CAWTKGIAEAFF. The DNA of the CDR3 is TGTGCCTGGACCAAGGGGATCGCTGAAGCTTTCTTT.

The chain uses TRBV20-1 and TRBJ2-2; tentative D call: TRBD1 (6 bases). The CDR3 covers 15 residues. Trimming left V 3 bases short and J 2 bases short, with 13 bases between. From germline, CDR1 is DFQATT and CDR2 SNEGSKA (reference sequence). Written as DNA, the CDR3 is TGCAGTGCTAGCGGCGGACAGAGAAACACCGGGGAGCTGTTTTTT. Translation gives CSASGGQRNTGELFF.

This clonotype was recorded many times. The gene calls are TRBV5-1 and TRBJ2-7, with D possibly being TRBD1 or TRBD2 (5 bases each). Trimming removed 3 bases from V and 4 bases from J, with 8 bases in between. The germline V gene has CDR1 SGHRS and CDR2 YFSETQ. The CDR3 sequence is 12 residues long. CDR3 loop: CASSSGTYEQYF. The CDR3 DNA reads TGCGCCAGCAGCTCGGGGACGTACGAGCAGTACTTC.

The chain is built from TRBV7-2 and TRBJ2-1; D ambiguous. This CDR3 contains 13 residues. Germline V CDR1 and CDR2: SGHTA, FQGNSA. Trimming cost V 5 bases and J 7 bases, with 12 bases left between them. As DNA, the CDR3 is TGTGCCAGCAGCCCGTACATGGGGAATGAGCAGTTCTTC. The encoded protein is CASSPYMGNEQFF.

This clonotype came up many times. The chain joins TRBV7-2 to TRBJ2-3; perhaps D is TRBD1 or TRBD2 (5 bases each). This CDR3 comprises 15 residues. V lost 6 bases and J 1 base, leaving 14 bases between the germline ends. Germline CDR1 and CDR2: SGHTA and FQGNSA. CDR3 nucleotides: TGTGCCAGCAGACGACCGGGACGAGGCACAGATACGCAGTATTTT. Translated: CASRRPGRGTDTQYF.